The subject of this entry is one T cell receptor beta chain. What it binds is unknown. This entry comes from a study of early T cells in non-severe SARS-CoV-2 infection. At the level of the study: Bulk RNA from unsorted whole blood was sequenced; chains were unpaired.

General study findings and limits: Matching results from VDJdb favored anti-spike CD8 responses, leaving private and CD4 specificities undetected.

Unique molecular identifier tags were affixed to discrete cDNA molecules. TCRdb ran MiXCR on the 5' RACE reads and lists one entry per CDR3 protein. The sample carries over 50,000 distinct CDR3 sequences, approximately 8.4% recorded once. Germline-derived CDR1 and CDR2 are SGHAT and FQNNGV. The CDR3 consists of 16 residues. Between the trimmed V and J ends, which lost 2 bases and 6 bases, there was a span of 18 bases. This sequence originates from an adult who was a healthcare worker with PCR-confirmed SARS-CoV-2 infection or an uninfected control (not recorded which). Sequencing input: whole blood. The chain has TRBV11-2 and TRBJ2-3; D gene ambiguous. CDR3 nucleotide sequence: TGTGCCAGCAGCTTACGCGGCCTCAGCGATTACGATACGCAGTATTTT. It specifies CASSLRGLSDYDTQYF.